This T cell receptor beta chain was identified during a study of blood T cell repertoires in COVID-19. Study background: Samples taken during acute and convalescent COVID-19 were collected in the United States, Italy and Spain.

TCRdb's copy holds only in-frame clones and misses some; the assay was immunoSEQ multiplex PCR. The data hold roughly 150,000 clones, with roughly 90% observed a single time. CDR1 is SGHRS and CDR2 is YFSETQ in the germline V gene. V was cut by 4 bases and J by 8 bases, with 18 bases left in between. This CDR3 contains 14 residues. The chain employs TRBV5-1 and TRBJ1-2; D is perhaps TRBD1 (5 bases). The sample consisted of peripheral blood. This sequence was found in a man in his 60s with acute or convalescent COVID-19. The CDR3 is CASSTSDAQGGYTF. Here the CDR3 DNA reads TGCGCCAGCAGCACGTCTGACGCCCAGGGAGGCTACACCTTC.